These T cell receptor beta chains were read from a single sample in a study of technical replicates of blood from a handful of donors. Using immunoSEQ multiplex PCR, the repertoire was profiled, and TCRdb retains in-frame clones only, with some absent. The sample includes about 75,000 clones, roughly nine tenths seen only once; the top ten take 4.7%. Sequencing input: PBMCs. Every receptor here comes from a human donor in good health. Some clones in this sample may be carry-over from other donors' samples. CDR3s include the opening cysteine and the closing phenylalanine or tryptophan. The order of the fields is CDR3 DNA, CDR3 protein, clone size, D gene, V gene, J gene. The D gene is left open where the match is weak. Size tells how often a clone was seen (once, few, many) or the class of an expanded clone, and some rows leave it out.

TGCGCCAGCAGCCAAGGGCGGCTCGGAATCGCGAATCAGCCCCAGCATTTT	CASSQGRLGIANQPQHF	.	.	TRBV4-1	TRBJ1-5
TGCGCCAGCAGCCAAGTCCCCCGGAGCTCCTACGAGCAGTACTTC	CASSQVPRSSYEQYF	.	.	TRBV4-1	TRBJ2-7
TGTGCCAGCAGTGACTCGAGACTAGCGGGGGGCTCCTACGAGCAGTACTTC	CASSDSRLAGGSYEQYF	.	TRBD2	TRBV6-4	TRBJ2-7
TGTGCTAGTGGTTTGGCCCTAGGTAAGATAGATACGCAGTATTTT	CASGLALGKIDTQYF	.	.	TRBV12-5	TRBJ2-3
TGCGCCAGCAGCCAAGGAGGACAGTCGTGGAACACCATATATTTT	CASSQGGQSWNTIYF	.	.	TRBV4-3	TRBJ1-3
TGTGCTAGTGGGCTAAGGACAGGGGGGCTGAAGACCTACGAGCAGTACTTC	CASGLRTGGLKTYEQYF	.	TRBD1	TRBV12-5	TRBJ2-7
TGTGCCAGCAGCTTAGCTATGGACGGACTAGCGGCAGATACGCAGTATTTT	CASSLAMDGLAADTQYF	.	TRBD2	TRBV7-9	TRBJ2-3
TGCGCCAGCAGCCAAGAGAACCCACGGCGGAGCACAGATACGCAGTATTTT	CASSQENPRRSTDTQYF	.	.	TRBV4-1	TRBJ2-3
TGTGCCAGCAGCGCCATCACAGATACGCAGTATTTT	CASSAITDTQYF	.	.	TRBV9	TRBJ2-3
TGTGCCAGCAGCGTGGGACAGGGGGCTGCCGGGGAGCTGTTTTTT	CASSVGQGAAGELFF	.	TRBD1	TRBV9	TRBJ2-2
TGTGCCAGCAGCCAAGATCCTAGCGGGAGTGGTGGAGATACGCAGTATTTT	CASSQDPSGSGGDTQYF	once	TRBD2	TRBV4-2	TRBJ2-3
TGTGCCAGCAGCTTGGGGACCGGGACAGCTCATGGCTACACCTTC	CASSLGTGTAHGYTF	.	TRBD1	TRBV7-9	TRBJ1-2
TGCAGTGCTACATTAAGCGAGGCCCAGCATTTT	CSATLSEAQHF	.	.	TRBV20-1	TRBJ1-5
TGTGCCAGCAGCTTAATTGGGGCACAGGGCGTCAACGAGCAGTACTTC	CASSLIGAQGVNEQYF	.	.	TRBV7-8	TRBJ2-7
TGTGCCAGCGCCCCCAGCGGACCGTTGTTCTACGAGCAGTACTTC	CASAPSGPLFYEQYF	.	.	TRBV7-2	TRBJ2-7